What follows describes a single T cell receptor (beta chain). What it binds is unknown. The data originate from a study of cytomegalovirus exposure and HLA in healthy donors. Sequenced by immunoSEQ multiplex PCR; TCRdb stores in-frame clones only, minus some. The top ten hold 0.95% to 1.5% of the sample, which has under 75,000 clones, 96% seen once. Germline loops: CDR1 SGHAT, CDR2 FQDESV (reference sequence). The CDR3 is made up of 15 amino acids. The germline V and J ends were trimmed by 2 bases and 5 bases, with 15 bases remaining between them. Study outcomes and limitations: The listing of approximately 160 TCR beta chains classed them as cytomegalovirus-associated.

The gene calls are TRBV11-1 and TRBJ1-1; D uncertain. Sequencing was performed on PBMCs. The receptor's source is a young woman in good health and CMV-seronegative. CDR3 nucleotide sequence: TGTGCCAGCAGCTTACTGGCCGGGAGGCAGACTGAAGCTTTCTTT. Translating it yields CASSLLAGRQTEAFF.